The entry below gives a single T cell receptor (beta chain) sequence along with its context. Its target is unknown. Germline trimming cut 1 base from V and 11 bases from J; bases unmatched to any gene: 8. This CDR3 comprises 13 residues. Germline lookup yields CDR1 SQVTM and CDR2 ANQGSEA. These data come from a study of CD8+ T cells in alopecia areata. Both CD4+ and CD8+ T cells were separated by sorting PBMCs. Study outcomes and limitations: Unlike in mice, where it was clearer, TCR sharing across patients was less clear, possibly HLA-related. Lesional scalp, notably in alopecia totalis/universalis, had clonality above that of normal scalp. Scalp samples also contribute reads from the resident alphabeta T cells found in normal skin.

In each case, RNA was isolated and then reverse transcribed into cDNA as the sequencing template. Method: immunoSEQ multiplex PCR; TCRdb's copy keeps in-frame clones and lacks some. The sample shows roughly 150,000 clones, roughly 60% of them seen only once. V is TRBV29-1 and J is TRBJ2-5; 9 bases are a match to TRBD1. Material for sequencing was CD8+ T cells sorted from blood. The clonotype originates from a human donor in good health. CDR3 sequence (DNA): TGCAGCGTTGAAGGTCAACAGGGGGCAGAGCAGTACTTC. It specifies CSVEGQQGAEQYF.